These 30 T cell receptor beta chains were all obtained from the same sample, sequenced in a study of blood T cell repertoires in COVID-19. The protocol was immunoSEQ multiplex PCR, while the TCRdb copy is restricted to in-frame clones and leaves out a portion. The sample records under 95,000 clones, roughly 84% being singletons. Sequences were obtained from peripheral blood. The receptors were gathered from a woman older than 75 with active or convalescent COVID-19.

CDR3 protein: CASSYSRNEQFF. The DNA for the CDR3 is TGTGCCAGCAGTTACTCGCGTAATGAGCAGTTCTTC. J is TRBJ2-1 and V is TRBV6-6; D uncertain. The germline V gene has CDR1 MNHNY and CDR2 SVGAGI (reference sequence). V dropped 0 bases and J dropped 7 bases, with 4 bases sitting between them. The CDR3 has 12 amino acids.

The CDR3, as DNA: TGTGCCAGCAGCACGCGGACAGGGGGCGACTACGAGCAGTACTTC. It encodes CASSTRTGGDYEQYF. The chain joins TRBV21-1 to TRBJ2-7; the table's D call TRBD1 went unverified against the DNA. TRBV21-1 is shown as a pseudogene. This CDR3 has 15 amino acids.

This clone was counted a few times. This sequence joins TRBV5-4 and TRBJ1-4; D remains unclear. The length of the CDR3 is 15 residues. Trimming removed 0 bases from V and 7 bases from J, with 13 bases in between. Looked up from germline, CDR1 is SGHNT and CDR2 is YYREEE (reference sequence). In DNA form, the CDR3 reads TGTGCCAGCAGCTTGGATCCTGGAGAGGGTGAAAAACTGTTTTTT. Translation: CASSLDPGEGEKLFF.

This chain joins TRBV18 and TRBJ1-2; D not certain. The CDR3 length is 13 residues. CDR1 KGHSH and CDR2 LQKENI come from the germline V gene. Between the trimmed V and J ends, which lost 6 bases and 1 base, there was a span of 9 bases. This CDR3 reads CASSATDNYGYTF. CDR3 sequence (DNA): TGTGCCAGCTCGGCCACAGATAACTATGGCTACACCTTC. Complete variable domain (other parts from reference TRBV18 and TRBJ1-2): NAGVMQNPRHLVRRRGQEARLRCSPMKGHSHVYWYRQLPEEGLKFMVYLQKENIIDESGMPKERFSAEFPKEGPSILRIQQVVRGDSAAYFCASSATDNYGYTFGSGTRLTVV.

The J gene is TRBJ2-2, the V gene TRBV28, with TRBD2 matching over 9 bases. The CDR3 covers 16 residues. V lost 3 bases, J lost 6 bases, and 8 bases stayed unmatched. CDR1 and CDR2 (germline): MDHEN, SYDVKM. CDR3 protein: CASSFDLAGSPGELFF. The DNA for the CDR3 is TGTGCCAGCAGTTTTGATCTAGCGGGATCCCCCGGGGAGCTGTTTTTT. Supplemented by reference TRBV28 and TRBJ2-2, the full variable domain reads DVKVTQSSRYLVKRTGEKVFLECVQDMDHENMFWYRQDPGLGLRLIYFSYDVKMKEKGDIPEGYSVSREKKERFSLILESASTNQTSMYLCASSFDLAGSPGELFFGEGSRLTVL.

The chain uses TRBV6-2 or TRBV6-3 and TRBJ1-6; TRBD1 agrees at 7 bases. CDR3 length equals 16 residues. Unmatched junction bases numbered 8, after V lost 2 bases and J lost 7 bases. CDR1 and CDR2 (germline): MNHEY, SVGEGT. The CDR3 loop reads CASSYLGGQRNSPLHF. The CDR3 DNA reads TGTGCCAGCAGTTACCTGGGGGGACAGCGAAATTCACCCCTCCACTTT.

The chain links TRBV4-1 to TRBJ2-7, with 10 bases matching TRBD2. Germline values: CDR1 MGHRA, CDR2 YSYEKL. This CDR3 spans 17 amino acids. V lost 2 bases, J lost 7 bases, and 14 bases stayed unmatched. CDR3 in amino acids: CASSQYGTSVSSGEQYF. For the CDR3, the DNA is TGCGCCAGCAGCCAATATGGGACTAGCGTAAGCTCGGGAGAGCAGTACTTC.

For the CDR3, the DNA is TGTGCCAGTAGTATAGCAAACAGGCCAGAGACCCAGTACTTC. Amino acids: CASSIANRPETQYF. This chain joins TRBV19 and TRBJ2-5; TRBD1 is a possible D gene (5 bases). The V gene lost 1 base and the J gene lost 4 bases, with 10 bases spanning the gap. Germline V gene sequence: CDR1 LNHDA, CDR2 SQIVND (reference sequence). The CDR3 spans 14 residues.

The rearrangement links TRBV4-1 to TRBJ1-6, with TRBD1 identical over 7 bases. The CDR3 loop spans 16 amino acids. The germline CDR1 and CDR2 sequences are MGHRA and YSYEKL. Unmatched junction bases numbered 7, after V lost 4 bases and J lost 4 bases. For the CDR3, the DNA is TGCGCCAGCAGCCGATCCCCGGGACAGTATAATTCACCCCTCCACTTT. Its protein product is CASSRSPGQYNSPLHF.

V usage is TRBV5-6 and J usage is TRBJ2-5, with D perhaps matching TRBD1 (5 bases). The CDR3 extends over 14 amino acids. V was pared by 0 bases and J by 1 base, with 7 bases between. Germline V lookup: CDR1 SGHDT, CDR2 YYEEEE. The CDR3 coding sequence is TGTGCCAGCAGCTTGGGGGGCACCCAAGAGACCCAGTACTTC. It translates to CASSLGGTQETQYF. Using reference TRBV5-6 and TRBJ2-5 for the parts outside the CDR3, the full variable domain is DAGVTQSPTHLIKTRGQQVTLRCSPKSGHDTVSWYQQALGQGPQFIFQYYEEEERQRGNFPDRFSGHQFPNYSSELNVNALLLGDSALYLCASSLGGTQETQYFGPGTRLLVL.

V gene TRBV9 combines with J gene TRBJ1-3; D may be TRBD1 (5 bases). V gave up 0 bases and J gave up 2 bases, with 9 bases separating them. The CDR3 totals 15 residues. The V gene's germline CDR1 is SGDLS and CDR2 YYNGEE. The CDR3 reads CASSVDGGTGNTIYF. In nucleotides, the CDR3 is TGTGCCAGCAGCGTAGACGGGGGAACTGGAAACACCATATATTTT.

This clone has only one observation. This chain joins TRBV7-2 and TRBJ1-1; D gene unclear. CDR3 length equals 13 residues. Trimming removed 7 bases from V and 4 bases from J, with 13 bases in between. The germline V gene has CDR1 SGHTA and CDR2 FQGNSA. CDR3 sequence: CASTGGGRTEAFF. The CDR3 region has the DNA TGTGCCAGCACCGGCGGAGGTCGCACTGAAGCTTTCTTT.

The chain combines TRBV6-2 or TRBV6-3 with TRBJ2-1, with 9 bases that match TRBD2. This CDR3 has 13 residues. The junction had 10 bases not matched to a gene; V was cut back by 6 bases and J by 13 bases. CDR1 is MNHEY, CDR2 SVGEGT, per germline. Here the CDR3 DNA reads TGTGCCAGCAGCCCACTCGCGGGACTAGCTCAGTTCTTC. Its translation is CASSPLAGLAQFF.

The genes are TRBV10-3 and TRBJ1-4; TRBD1 aligns across 8 bases. The CDR3 contains 14 residues. Germline values: CDR1 ENHRY, CDR2 SYGVKD. Germline trimming cut 5 bases from V and 6 bases from J; bases unmatched to any gene: 5. In nucleotides, the CDR3 is TGTGCCATCAGTTCCGACAGGGGCGATGAAAAACTGTTTTTT. Its translation: CAISSDRGDEKLFF.

The J gene is TRBJ2-4, the V gene TRBV27; TRBD1 matches 9 bases. The CDR3 is 17 residues long. The V and J ends lost 6 bases and 6 bases, in that order; junction bases with no gene match: 15. Germline V CDR1 and CDR2: MNHEY, SMNVEV (reference sequence). In DNA form, the CDR3 reads TGTGCCAGCAGCTCAACACTGTCCGGGACAGGGTTAAACATTCAGTACTTC. The encoded protein is CASSSTLSGTGLNIQYF.

The chain employs TRBV4-2 and TRBJ1-1; D not certain. The CDR3 contains 17 residues. Trimming pared 4 bases from V and 1 base from J, leaving 19 bases between. Germline V gene lookup returns CDR1 LGHNA and CDR2 YNFKEQ. The CDR3 bases are TGTGCCAGCAGCCGACTTCCGGGAGGAGGTACGAACACTGAAGCTTTCTTT. As protein: CASSRLPGGGTNTEAFF.

This chain connects TRBV20-1 to TRBJ2-5, with D unresolved. Germline V CDR1 and CDR2: DFQATT, SNEGSKA (reference sequence). This CDR3 is 11 amino acids long. The V gene lost 3 bases and the J gene lost 4 bases, with 6 bases spanning the gap. The CDR3 reads CSARAPETQYF. Written as DNA, the CDR3 is TGCAGTGCTAGGGCCCCAGAGACCCAGTACTTC.

Written as DNA, the CDR3 is TGTGCCAGCAGCCGCACTAGCGGGACTAACACCGGGGAGCTGTTTTTT. Protein sequence: CASSRTSGTNTGELFF. The V and J genes are TRBV9 and TRBJ2-2; 10 bases match TRBD2. This CDR3 is built from 16 residues. The germline V gene encodes CDR1 SGDLS and CDR2 YYNGEE. Trimming removed 4 bases from V and 2 bases from J; junction bases left unmatched: 5.

V and J are TRBV3-1 (or the pseudogene TRBV3-2) and TRBJ1-2, with 8 bases matching TRBD1. V was pared by 1 base and J by 5 bases, with 3 bases of the junction left unmatched. The CDR3 consists of 14 residues. Germline CDR1 is LGHDT and CDR2 is YNNKEL (reference sequence). CDR3 sequence: CASSQGRTGYGYTF. CDR3 bases: TGTGCCAGCAGCCAAGGAAGGACAGGGTATGGCTACACCTTC.

This clone has a handful of counts. The chain's CDR3 is CASTTQGQGGNQPQHF. The DNA for the CDR3 is TGTGCCAGCACTACCCAAGGTCAGGGAGGGAATCAGCCCCAGCATTTT. The gene calls are TRBV28 and TRBJ1-5; TRBD1 is a possible D gene (5 bases). V was pared by 7 bases and J by 4 bases, with 20 bases between. Germline V lookup: CDR1 MDHEN, CDR2 SYDVKM. CDR3 length: 16 residues. Filled out from reference TRBV28 and TRBJ1-5, the complete variable domain reads DVKVTQSSRYLVKRTGEKVFLECVQDMDHENMFWYRQDPGLGLRLIYFSYDVKMKEKGDIPEGYSVSREKKERFSLILESASTNQTSMYLCASTTQGQGGNQPQHFGDGTRLSIL.

This clone was seen just once. This chain links TRBV27 with TRBJ1-6; D is undetermined. This CDR3 has 15 residues. From germline, CDR1 is MNHEY and CDR2 SMNVEV (reference sequence). Trimming took off 2 bases at V and 2 bases at J, with 7 bases between the two ends. Here the CDR3 reads CASSLDSTYNSPLHF. CDR3 in DNA: TGTGCCAGCAGTTTAGATAGCACCTATAATTCACCCCTCCACTTT.

This clone was seen a handful of times. This rearrangement joins TRBV11-3 to TRBJ1-2, with D possibly being TRBD1 (5 bases). In germline, CDR1 is SGHNT, CDR2 YENEEA. The V gene lost 0 bases and the J gene lost 6 bases, with 14 bases spanning the gap. The CDR3 runs 15 residues. The CDR3: CASSLDGPGIDGYTF. CDR3 nucleotide sequence: TGTGCCAGCAGCTTAGATGGGCCAGGGATCGATGGCTACACCTTC.

The V call is TRBV19, the J call TRBJ2-5; 9 nucleotides align to TRBD1. V lost 4 bases to trimming and J lost 3 bases; unmatched junction nucleotides: 0. CDR3 size: 13 residues. CDR1 and CDR2 (germline): LNHDA, SQIVND (reference sequence). The CDR3 spells CASSRDREETQYF. For the CDR3, the DNA is TGTGCCAGTAGTAGGGACAGGGAAGAGACCCAGTACTTC.

The chain recombines TRBV6-5 with TRBJ1-1; 7 nucleotides match TRBD1. V dropped 6 bases and J dropped 11; count of bases not matched to a gene: 18. Germline CDR1 reads MNHEY; CDR2 reads SVGAGI. The CDR3 loop spans 15 amino acids. The CDR3 is CASSNRGLLPSAAFF. DNA for the CDR3: TGTGCCAGCAGCAACAGGGGTTTGCTTCCAAGTGCGGCTTTCTTT.

This sequence joins TRBV28 and TRBJ1-2; a weak D match, TRBD1 (5 bases). Trimming cost V 3 bases and J 3 bases, with 8 bases left between them. The CDR3 has 13 amino acids. Germline CDR1 is MDHEN and CDR2 is SYDVKM. CDR3: CASSFQGYYGYTF. As DNA, the CDR3 is TGTGCCAGCAGTTTTCAGGGTTACTATGGCTACACCTTC.

This clone was detected only a few times. The rearrangement links TRBV7-2 to TRBJ1-1; the D gene is possibly TRBD1 (6 bases). CDR3 size: 13 residues. Trimming took off 2 bases at V and 4 bases at J, with 8 bases between the two ends. The germline V gene has CDR1 SGHTA and CDR2 FQGNSA. The CDR3 spells CASSLPQGTEAFF. CDR3 nucleotide sequence: TGTGCCAGCAGCTTACCACAGGGCACTGAAGCTTTCTTT. Together with reference TRBV7-2 and TRBJ1-1, the CDR3 gives the full variable domain: GAGVSQSPSNKVTEKGKDVELRCDPISGHTALYWYRQSLGQGLEFLIYFQGNSAPDKSGLPSDRFSAERTGGSVSTLTIQRTQQEDSAVYLCASSLPQGTEAFFGQGTRLTVV.

This clone has a single count. This chain links TRBV5-1 with TRBJ2-1; maybe TRBD2 (6 bases). This CDR3 spans 13 amino acids. Germline CDR1 is SGHRS and CDR2 is YFSETQ. V shed 4 bases and J shed 7 bases, with 12 bases lying between them. CDR3: CASSRLAVNEQFF. The CDR3 DNA sequence: TGCGCCAGCAGCAGGTTAGCGGTGAATGAGCAGTTCTTC. The full variable domain, in which reference TRBV5-1 and TRBJ2-1 provide the parts outside the CDR3, is KAGVTQTPRYLIKTRGQQVTLSCSPISGHRSVSWYQQTPGQGLQFLFEYFSETQRNKGNFPGRFSGRQFSNSRSEMNVSTLELGDSALYLCASSRLAVNEQFFGPGTRLTVL.

CDR3: CASSSTGIGGYTF. The CDR3 DNA sequence: TGTGCCAGCAGTTCGACAGGAATAGGTGGCTACACCTTC. This rearrangement joins TRBV6-6 to TRBJ1-2, with D perhaps matching TRBD1 (6 bases). The germline gives CDR1 MNHNY, CDR2 SVGAGI (reference sequence). This CDR3 contains 13 residues. Trimming stripped 4 bases from V and 7 bases from J, with 13 bases between.

The V gene is TRBV5-1, the J gene TRBJ1-2; 11 nucleotides align to TRBD1. Germline V CDR1 and CDR2: SGHRS, YFSETQ. CDR3 size: 14 residues. The V and J ends lost 0 bases and 6 bases, in that order; junction bases with no gene match: 1. The CDR3 DNA reads TGCGCCAGCAGCTTGGTGGGACAGGGGGATGGCTACACCTTC. It specifies CASSLVGQGDGYTF.

The chain links TRBV6-5 to TRBJ2-7; 9 bases align to TRBD2. The V gene's germline CDR1 is MNHEY and CDR2 SVGAGI. The ends lost 6 bases at V and 3 bases at J; junction bases unmatched: 3. The CDR3 length is 13 residues. The CDR3 coding sequence is TGTGCCAGCAGAGCGGGGGGAATCTACGAGCAGTACTTC. This sequence encodes CASRAGGIYEQYF.